What follows are 8 T cell receptor beta chains derived from one specimen sequenced in a study of blood T cell repertoires in COVID-19. Measured with immunoSEQ multiplex PCR; TCRdb has only the in-frame clones, and not every one. The sample shows some 73,000 clones, 86% of them seen only once. Sequences were obtained from peripheral blood. Receptors originate from an older woman with acute or convalescent COVID-19.

This clone was detected only once. This chain connects TRBV7-9 to TRBJ2-7, with 10 positions matching TRBD1. V was clipped by 5 bases and J by 4 bases; unmatched bases: 5. Germline-derived CDR1 and CDR2 are SEHNR and FQNEAQ (reference sequence). The CDR3 is 14 residues long. CDR3 nucleotide sequence: TGTGCCAGCAGCGCCGGGACAGGGGATTACGAGCAGTACTTC. This sequence encodes CASSAGTGDYEQYF. The complete variable domain, with remaining parts taken from reference TRBV7-9 and TRBJ2-7, reads DTGVSQNPRHKITKRGQNVTFRCDPISEHNRLYWYRQTLGQGPEFLTYFQNEAQLEKSRLLSDRFSAERPKGSFSTLEIQRTEQGDSAMYLCASSAGTGDYEQYFGPGTRLTVT.

This clone has only one observation. V is TRBV19 and J is TRBJ1-2; 7 bases are a match to TRBD1. This CDR3 region has 14 residues. Germline CDR1 LNHDA, CDR2 SQIVND (reference sequence). V was clipped by 3 bases and J by 3 bases; unmatched bases: 4. The CDR3 DNA reads as TGTGCCAGTAGTATCCGCGGACAGGACTATGGCTACACCTTC. It translates to CASSIRGQDYGYTF.

The J gene is TRBJ2-3, the V gene TRBV6-6; 7 bases line up with TRBD1. Germline CDR1 reads MNHNY; CDR2 reads SVGAGI (reference sequence). The CDR3 has 14 amino acids. Germline trimming cut 6 bases from V and 3 bases from J; bases unmatched to any gene: 6. CDR3 nucleotide sequence: TGTGCCAGCAGGTCAGGGACAGCTACAGATACGCAGTATTTT. Protein: CASRSGTATDTQYF.

The V gene is TRBV5-1, the J gene TRBJ2-7; 11 bases match TRBD1. Germline V gene lookup returns CDR1 SGHRS and CDR2 YFSETQ. Trimming removed 1 base from V and 7 bases from J; junction bases left unmatched: 4. The CDR3 is 14 amino acids. This chain's CDR3 is CASSLRDRGLEQYF. CDR3 in DNA: TGCGCCAGCAGCTTGAGGGACAGGGGGTTAGAGCAGTACTTC.

This chain connects TRBV20-1 to TRBJ2-7, with 7 bases fitting TRBD2. The CDR3 spans 20 residues. Germline CDR1 and CDR2: DFQATT and SNEGSKA (reference sequence). Losses at the gene ends were 3 bases for V and 2 bases for J; bases not matched to a gene: 25. The CDR3 region has the DNA TGCAGTGCTAGTAGTCTCTCGGCTTCTGTTAACGGGGGGATGCCCTACGAGCAGTACTTC. Protein product: CSASSLSASVNGGMPYEQYF.

This clone was seen more than once but under ten times. The chain recombines TRBV7-9 with TRBJ2-2; TRBD1 aligns across 8 bases. With 4 bases clipped from V and 3 bases from J, the junction kept 7 bases outside the gene matches. The CDR3 extends over 16 amino acids. The germline V gene encodes CDR1 SEHNR and CDR2 FQNEAQ (reference sequence). This chain's CDR3 is CASSYGTGSHTGELFF. Written as DNA, the CDR3 is TGTGCCAGCAGCTACGGGACAGGTAGTCACACCGGGGAGCTGTTTTTT. Supplemented by reference TRBV7-9 and TRBJ2-2, the full variable domain reads DTGVSQNPRHKITKRGQNVTFRCDPISEHNRLYWYRQTLGQGPEFLTYFQNEAQLEKSRLLSDRFSAERPKGSFSTLEIQRTEQGDSAMYLCASSYGTGSHTGELFFGEGSRLTVL.

The chain couples TRBV7-3 to TRBJ1-6; perhaps TRBD1 as D (5 bases). Germline CDR1 reads SGHTA; CDR2 reads FQGTGA. V was clipped by 0 bases and J by 10 bases, with 13 bases between them. CDR3 length: 15 amino acids. In nucleotides, the CDR3 is TGTGCCAGCAGCTTAACCGGGGGAGAAAGATCACCCCTCCACTTT. It is translated as CASSLTGGERSPLHF.

The rearrangement links TRBV5-1 to TRBJ1-6, with no clear D. V was pared by 1 base and J by 3 bases, with 8 bases between. This CDR3 contains 15 residues. Per germline, CDR1 SGHRS and CDR2 YFSETQ. For the CDR3, the DNA is TGCGCCAGCAGCTTGCGGCAGGACTATAATTCACCCCTCCACTTT. Translating it yields CASSLRQDYNSPLHF.